One sample yielded the 14 T cell receptor beta chains listed below, sequenced in a study of beta chain features in type 1 diabetes (dated by TCRdb to the late 2010s). The protocol used for the library was the immunoSEQ multiplex PCR assay. All of the isolated RNA was reverse transcribed with the High Capacity cDNA Reverse Transcription Kit, so expressed TCRB transcripts were sequenced. TCRdb mirrors the immuneACCESS table, restricted to in-frame sequences. Some clones are absent from its copies; in checked studies, under half trace to an unresolved V gene, and the reason for the others is unknown. The sample profile shows hundreds of thousands of clones; around an eighth of them were found once. The ten largest clones capture under 0.02% of the sample. The sequencing sample was made of naive CD4+ T cells from blood. Sample cell subset or site, as interpreted from the label and publication: true naive CD4+ T cells. The receptor source for this set is a man younger than 35 in good health.

This clone appeared a few times. This chain connects TRBV9 to TRBJ1-2; D perhaps matches TRBD1 (5 bases). Trimming removed 0 bases from V and 3 bases from J, with 12 bases in between. CDR1 is SGDLS and CDR2 is YYNGEE in the germline V gene. CDR3 length equals 15 residues. The CDR3 loop is CASSVEGRADYGYTF. CDR3 bases: TGTGCCAGCAGCGTAGAGGGGCGCGCAGACTATGGCTACACCTTC.

Concerning this clone itself: In the same sample, other DNA sequences code for this CDR3. The chain employs TRBV7-9 and TRBJ2-7; TRBD1 matches 8 bases. V shed 1 base and J 3 bases; nucleotides not matched to a gene: 2. This CDR3 region has 14 residues. Per the germline V gene, CDR1 is SEHNR and CDR2 is FQNEAQ (reference sequence). The CDR3 DNA sequence: TGTGCCAGCAGCTTAGGAGACAGGGGCTACGAGCAGTACTTC. Protein product: CASSLGDRGYEQYF.

This clone was detected a few times. The chain has TRBV5-1 and TRBJ2-7, with 10 bases fitting TRBD2. Germline V gene lookup returns CDR1 SGHRS and CDR2 YFSETQ. Unmatched junction bases numbered 6, after V lost 4 bases and J lost 2 bases. The CDR3 is made up of 15 amino acids. The CDR3 DNA sequence: TGCGCCAGCAGCGCCGTACTAGCGGGGACCTACGAGCAGTACTTC. This codes for CASSAVLAGTYEQYF. Complete variable domain (other parts from reference TRBV5-1 and TRBJ2-7): KAGVTQTPRYLIKTRGQQVTLSCSPISGHRSVSWYQQTPGQGLQFLFEYFSETQRNKGNFPGRFSGRQFSNSRSEMNVSTLELGDSALYLCASSAVLAGTYEQYFGPGTRLTVT.

Only a few counts were recorded for this clone. The chain recombines TRBV7-2 with TRBJ2-3; 7 bases line up with TRBD1. CDR1 SGHTA and CDR2 FQGNSA come from the germline V gene. CDR3 size: 17 residues. After removal of 5 bases from V and 5 bases from J, the junction contained 16 bases not matched to a gene. In DNA form, the CDR3 reads TGTGCCAGCAGCGAAATCGGGACAGTGGCGGGTGGAGATACGCAGTATTTT. Translating it yields CASSEIGTVAGGDTQYF.

V and J are TRBV20-1 and TRBJ2-7; D not certain. Germline V gene lookup returns CDR1 DFQATT and CDR2 SNEGSKA (reference sequence). This CDR3 is 11 amino acids long. With 0 bases removed from V and 5 bases from J, the gap between germline ends came to 5 bases. CDR3 region: CSARDPNEQYF. The CDR3 nucleotides are TGCAGTGCTAGAGATCCCAACGAGCAGTACTTC.

The chain uses TRBV4-1 and TRBJ1-2; the D is unclear. CDR1 and CDR2 (germline): MGHRA, YSYEKL. Trimming took 1 base from V and 2 from J, leaving 8 bases between them. This CDR3 is built from 14 residues. In DNA, the CDR3 is TGCGCCAGCAGCCAAGGTGCGCGAAACTATGGCTACACCTTC. Translating it yields CASSQGARNYGYTF.

In this sample, this clone turned up a few times. The V gene is TRBV30, the J gene TRBJ1-2; the D is unclear. The CDR3 runs 11 residues. Germline CDR1 and CDR2: GTSNPN and SVGIG (reference sequence). V gave up 7 bases and J gave up 8 bases, with 14 bases separating them. The CDR3 DNA reads as TGTGCCTTAGAAAAGATGGGCGGCTACACCTTC. Translated, it gives CALEKMGGYTF.

In its sample, this clone was seen a few times. J is TRBJ2-3 and V is TRBV5-1, with 12 bases that match TRBD2. Germline lookup yields CDR1 SGHRS and CDR2 YFSETQ. V dropped 4 bases and J dropped 4; count of bases not matched to a gene: 7. The CDR3 extends over 16 amino acids. The DNA for the CDR3 is TGCGCCAGCAGCCGGATACTAGCGGGAGGTTCAGATACGCAGTATTTT. This codes for CASSRILAGGSDTQYF.

The rearrangement joins TRBV7-2 to TRBJ2-7; D unclear. The germline gives CDR1 SGHTA, CDR2 FQGNSA. Trimming took 1 base from V and 3 from J, leaving 10 bases between them. This CDR3 has 14 residues. DNA of the CDR3: TGTGCCAGCAGCTTAGTTCCGGTGAACTACGAGCAGTACTTC. Amino acids: CASSLVPVNYEQYF.

J is TRBJ1-2 and V is TRBV30; a possible D gene is TRBD1 (6 bases). Germline V gene lookup returns CDR1 GTSNPN and CDR2 SVGIG (reference sequence). V was clipped by 5 bases and J by 4 bases, with 23 bases between them. The CDR3 loop spans 16 amino acids. The CDR3 DNA is TGTGCCTGGGGGCGAGCGGGGGCCTCCGGGGGCTATGGCTACACCTTC. This encodes CAWGRAGASGGYGYTF.

The chain combines TRBV12-5 with TRBJ2-5; 9 positions agree with TRBD1. Germline V gives CDR1 LGHNT, CDR2 FRNRAP. This CDR3 spans 15 amino acids. Germline trimming cut 2 bases from V and 3 bases from J; bases unmatched to any gene: 4. The CDR3 DNA reads as TGTGCTAGTGGTTTGTCCACAGGGGGCGAAGAGACCCAGTACTTC. Translating gives CASGLSTGGEETQYF.

This clone was seen a few times. V usage is TRBV19 and J usage is TRBJ1-3, with D possibly matching TRBD1 (6 bases). This CDR3 region has 14 residues. V was pared by 6 bases and J by 1 base, with 10 bases between. Germline CDR1 is LNHDA and CDR2 is SQIVND (reference sequence). CDR3 in DNA: TGTGCCAGTAGACCACAGGGATCTGGAAACACCATATATTTT. As protein: CASRPQGSGNTIYF.

This clone was seen a few times. This sequence joins TRBV29-1 and TRBJ2-5; D is unclear. CDR1 SQVTM and CDR2 ANQGSEA come from the germline V gene. Trimming shortened V by 1 base and J by 0 bases, and 9 bases separated the two germline ends. CDR3 length equals 14 residues. In nucleotides, the CDR3 is TGCAGCGTTGAAGGCAGATGGCACCAAGAGACCCAGTACTTC. Protein sequence: CSVEGRWHQETQYF.

This clone was detected a few times. The V call is TRBV5-1, the J call TRBJ2-4; TRBD2 matches at 8 bases. Germline V gives CDR1 SGHRS, CDR2 YFSETQ. This CDR3 is built from 15 residues. Unmatched junction bases numbered 10, after V lost 4 bases and J lost 7 bases. The CDR3 here is CASSPGGGMLNIQYF. The CDR3 region has the DNA TGCGCCAGCAGCCCCGGGGGGGGGATGTTGAACATTCAGTACTTC.